These 24 T cell receptor beta chains came from one sample sequenced in a study of OX40 agonist ivuxolimab in advanced cancers. This table comes from immunoSEQ multiplex PCR, and its TCRdb copy is limited to in-frame clones, with some not included. The sample yields tens of thousands of clones, roughly 90% seen once. The sequences come from CD4+ or CD8+ T cells sorted from blood, collected in a trial of the OX40 agonist ivuxolimab. Source of these receptors: an adult with an advanced solid tumor such as melanoma, head and neck, liver or kidney cancer.

The chain combines TRBV9 with TRBJ1-2; a weak D match, TRBD1 (5 bases). The CDR3 runs 15 residues. Germline-derived CDR1 and CDR2 are SGDLS and YYNGEE. V was clipped by 0 bases and J by 3 bases, with 12 bases between them. CDR3 sequence (DNA): TGTGCCAGCAGCGTAGGTCCAGGGTACGACTATGGCTACACCTTC. Translation: CASSVGPGYDYGYTF.

This clone appeared a single time. The genes are TRBV18 and TRBJ2-1, with a possible D match to TRBD1 (5 bases). CDR1 and CDR2 from the germline V gene are KGHSH and LQKENI. The CDR3 loop spans 13 amino acids. The V gene lost 2 bases and the J gene lost 10 bases, with 12 bases spanning the gap. CDR3 protein: CASSPDGQREQFF. CDR3 bases: TGTGCCAGCTCACCAGACGGACAAAGGGAGCAGTTCTTC.

This chain connects TRBV9 to TRBJ2-1; 7 nucleotides match TRBD2. The CDR3 runs 16 residues. Germline V gives CDR1 SGDLS, CDR2 YYNGEE. The ends lost 2 bases at V and 7 bases at J; junction bases unmatched: 12. CDR3 loop: CASSVTAGVLRNEQFF. DNA for the CDR3: TGTGCCAGCAGCGTGACGGCGGGAGTTCTGAGGAATGAGCAGTTCTTC.

The rearrangement links TRBV7-8 to TRBJ2-3; the D is unclear. V was cut by 1 base and J by 3 bases, with 11 bases left in between. Germline CDR1 and CDR2: SGHVS and FQNEAQ. The CDR3 covers 15 residues. The CDR3 loop reads CASSLVGRRTDTQYF. In nucleotides, the CDR3 is TGTGCCAGCAGCTTAGTTGGGCGGAGAACAGATACGCAGTATTTT.

The chain joins TRBV6-5 to TRBJ2-7; D unclear. Germline assignment: CDR1 MNHEY and CDR2 SVGAGI. Trimming shortened V by 0 bases and J by 2 bases, and 14 bases separated the two germline ends. The CDR3 loop spans 16 amino acids. CDR3 in amino acids: CASSYSIMSLTYEQYF. CDR3 nucleotide sequence: TGTGCCAGCAGTTACTCGATAATGTCACTCACCTACGAGCAGTACTTC.

This chain links TRBV5-1 with TRBJ1-3; D gene ambiguous. CDR1 and CDR2 from the germline V gene are SGHRS and YFSETQ. Trimming took off 0 bases at V and 2 bases at J, with 12 bases between the two ends. This CDR3 is 16 amino acids long. The CDR3 loop reads CASSLAGEIPGNTIYF. The DNA of the CDR3 is TGCGCCAGCAGCTTGGCAGGCGAGATACCTGGAAACACCATATATTTT.

This clone was seen more than once but under ten times. This chain uses TRBV10-3 with TRBJ2-5; 8 nucleotides line up with TRBD2. After removal of 4 bases from V and 1 base from J, the junction contained 2 bases not matched to a gene. Germline loops: CDR1 ENHRY, CDR2 SYGVKD. There are 14 residues in the CDR3. CDR3: CAISGGRTQETQYF. In nucleotides, the CDR3 is TGTGCCATCAGTGGCGGGAGGACCCAAGAGACCCAGTACTTC.

The V gene is TRBV15, the J gene TRBJ2-7; tentatively, D is TRBD1 or TRBD2 (7 bases each). V shed 5 bases and J shed 6 bases, with 17 bases lying between them. CDR1 and CDR2 (germline): LNHNV, YYDKDF (reference sequence). The CDR3 totals 14 residues. The CDR3 nucleotides are TGTGCCACCAGCCAGGGGGGGAGTCTTATCGAGCAGTACTTC. Protein: CATSQGGSLIEQYF. Full variable domain (missing parts from reference TRBV15 and TRBJ2-7): DAMVIQNPRYQVTQFGKPVTLSCSQTLNHNVMYWYQQKSSQAPKLLFHYYDKDFNNEADTPDNFQSRRPNTSFCFLDIRSPGLGDTAMYLCATSQGGSLIEQYFGPGTRLTVT.

The V gene is TRBV6-5, the J gene TRBJ2-5; 9 positions agree with TRBD2. Germline CDR1 and CDR2: MNHEY and SVGAGI. The CDR3 contains 15 residues. The V and J ends lost 2 bases and 5 bases, in that order; junction bases with no gene match: 6. DNA for the CDR3: TGTGCCAGCAGTTACGCTAGCGGGATGGCTGAGACCCAGTACTTC. Translated, it gives CASSYASGMAETQYF.

The chain employs TRBV7-9 and TRBJ2-5; D is tentatively TRBD1 or TRBD2 (6 bases each). Germline V CDR1 and CDR2: SEHNR, FQNEAQ (reference sequence). V lost 1 base, J lost 5 bases, and 8 bases lay in between. The CDR3 contains 13 residues. CDR3 in amino acids: CASSLEGGETQYF. The CDR3 DNA is TGTGCCAGCAGCTTAGAGGGGGGTGAGACCCAGTACTTC.

This chain links TRBV19 with TRBJ2-5; 7 bases agree with TRBD2. From germline, CDR1 is LNHDA and CDR2 SQIVND (reference sequence). The CDR3 sequence is 15 residues long. Trimming removed 3 bases from V and 5 bases from J; junction bases left unmatched: 9. The CDR3 sequence: CASSIGGSQWETQYF. The DNA for the CDR3 is TGTGCCAGTAGTATCGGCGGGAGTCAATGGGAGACCCAGTACTTC. Together with reference TRBV19 and TRBJ2-5, the CDR3 gives the full variable domain: DGGITQSPKYLFRKEGQNVTLSCEQNLNHDAMYWYRQDPGQGLRLIYYSQIVNDFQKGDIAEGYSVSREKKESFPLTVTSAQKNPTAFYLCASSIGGSQWETQYFGPGTRLLVL.

The chain carries TRBV5-5 and TRBJ2-7, with TRBD1 matching 7 bases. The germline CDR1 and CDR2 sequences are SGHKS and YYEKEE (reference sequence). The CDR3 totals 14 residues. V was pared by 5 bases and J by 3 bases, with 8 bases of the junction left unmatched. DNA of the CDR3: TGTGCCAGCAGATCCCCGGGACAGAGCTACGAGCAGTACTTC. It codes for CASRSPGQSYEQYF.

The chain joins TRBV7-2 to TRBJ2-7, with 13 nucleotides matching TRBD2. V gave up 2 bases and J gave up 0 bases; unmatched junction bases: 10. The germline V gene has CDR1 SGHTA and CDR2 FQGNSA. This CDR3 is 19 amino acids long. Here the CDR3 DNA reads TGTGCCAGCAGCTTATTCGTATCGGGGACTAGCGGGACCTCCTACGAGCAGTACTTC. Protein product: CASSLFVSGTSGTSYEQYF.

The CDR3: CASSLAQTNEQFF. The DNA for the CDR3 is TGTGCCAGCAGCTTGGCCCAGACCAATGAGCAGTTCTTC. The V gene is TRBV5-5, the J gene TRBJ2-1; D remains ambiguous. The CDR3 runs 13 residues. V shed 0 bases and J shed 6 bases, with 7 bases lying between them. The germline V gene has CDR1 SGHKS and CDR2 YYEKEE (reference sequence). Full variable domain (remainder filled in from reference TRBV5-5 and TRBJ2-1): DAGVTQSPTHLIKTRGQQVTLRCSPISGHKSVSWYQQVLGQGPQFIFQYYEKEERGRGNFPDRFSARQFPNYSSELNVNALLLGDSALYLCASSLAQTNEQFFGPGTRLTVL.

The J gene is TRBJ2-5, the V gene TRBV4-2, with D possibly matching TRBD2 (5 bases). The CDR3 is made up of 19 amino acids. The germline gives CDR1 LGHNA, CDR2 YNFKEQ. V was clipped by 1 base and J by 1 base, with 22 bases between them. The CDR3 region is CASSQGLSRGTLLQETQYF. CDR3 nucleotides: TGTGCCAGCAGCCAAGGCCTGTCCCGGGGTACTCTCCTCCAAGAGACCCAGTACTTC.

The chain employs TRBV6-6 and TRBJ2-5; 8 bases agree with TRBD2. Germline assignment: CDR1 MNHNY and CDR2 SVGAGI (reference sequence). Germline trimming cut 5 bases from V and 7 bases from J; bases unmatched to any gene: 6. This CDR3 contains 13 residues. The CDR3 loop reads CASSTTSGGTQYF. In DNA form, the CDR3 reads TGTGCCAGCAGTACCACTAGCGGTGGGACCCAGTACTTC.

The sample holds one count of this clone. The chain links TRBV7-8 to TRBJ2-1; D unresolved. Trimming took 8 bases from V and 9 from J, leaving 14 bases between them. This CDR3 has 12 residues. Germline V lookup: CDR1 SGHVS, CDR2 FQNEAQ. CDR3 protein: CASLTQASEQFF. In DNA form, the CDR3 reads TGTGCCAGCCTCACCCAGGCATCTGAGCAGTTCTTC.

The chain combines TRBV29-1 with TRBJ2-3; possibly TRBD2 for D (7 bases). Trimming removed 4 bases at V and 6 bases at J, with 23 bases between. The CDR3 is 16 amino acids. Germline loops: CDR1 SQVTM, CDR2 ANQGSEA. CDR3 coding DNA: TGCAGCGTTGGAGGGGGGGTAGGCTCTCCCGGGGATACGCAGTATTTT. Its protein is CSVGGGVGSPGDTQYF.

The gene calls are TRBV27 and TRBJ2-7, with TRBD2 matching 9 bases. Germline CDR1 and CDR2: MNHEY and SMNVEV (reference sequence). Germline trimming cut 5 bases from V and 1 base from J; bases unmatched to any gene: 12. The CDR3 covers 17 residues. The CDR3 sequence is CASSRRGTSLTSYEQYF. CDR3 nucleotide sequence: TGTGCCAGCAGTCGGCGCGGGACTAGCTTAACTTCCTACGAGCAGTACTTC.

The DNA for the CDR3 is TGTGCCAGCACCGGGACGGAAGACTATGGCTACACCTTC. Protein: CASTGTEDYGYTF. The V call is TRBV6-5, the J call TRBJ1-2; weak D call: TRBD1 (5 bases). The CDR3 has 13 residues. Between the trimmed V and J ends, which lost 7 bases and 3 bases, there was a span of 12 bases. Germline V gives CDR1 MNHEY, CDR2 SVGAGI.

The gene calls are TRBV2 and TRBJ1-5; D is possibly TRBD1 (5 bases). The germline V and J ends were trimmed by 2 bases and 4 bases, with 12 bases remaining between them. The CDR3 consists of 15 residues. CDR1 SNHLY and CDR2 FYNNEI come from the germline V gene. CDR3 region: CASSEFGAANQPQHF. The DNA of the CDR3 is TGTGCCAGCAGTGAATTCGGGGCTGCAAATCAGCCCCAGCATTTT. Supplemented by reference TRBV2 and TRBJ1-5, the full variable domain reads EPEVTQTPSHQVTQMGQEVILRCVPISNHLYFYWYRQILGQKVEFLVSFYNNEISEKSEIFDDQFSVERPDGSNFTLKIRSTKLEDSAMYFCASSEFGAANQPQHFGDGTRLSIL.

This sequence joins TRBV27 and TRBJ2-6; no clear D. This CDR3 spans 18 amino acids. Between the trimmed V and J ends, which lost 2 bases and 0 bases, there was a span of 14 bases. CDR1 and CDR2 (germline): MNHEY, SMNVEV (reference sequence). The CDR3 region is CASSLVYQPNSGANVLTF. For the CDR3, the DNA is TGTGCCAGCAGTTTAGTTTATCAGCCCAACTCTGGGGCCAACGTCCTGACTTTC.

This chain uses TRBV5-1 with TRBJ1-2, with 10 bases matching TRBD1. The CDR3 is 13 residues long. V shed 4 bases and J 8 bases; nucleotides not matched to a gene: 5. The V gene's germline CDR1 is SGHRS and CDR2 YFSETQ. CDR3 DNA: TGCGCCAGCAGCACCGGACAGGGGGAAGGCTACACCTTC. The encoded protein is CASSTGQGEGYTF.

This chain uses TRBV6-1 with TRBJ2-1, with no clear D. V was cut by 5 bases and J by 8 bases, with 7 bases left in between. CDR3 length: 11 amino acids. Germline assignment: CDR1 MNHNS and CDR2 SASEGT. The CDR3 coding sequence is TGTGCCAGCAGTAGAAGCGATGAGCAGTTCTTC. Translation gives CASSRSDEQFF.